What follows are 24 T cell receptor beta chains derived from one specimen sequenced in a study of T-cell reconstitution after alpha-beta-depleted transplantation in children. Unique molecular identifiers were incorporated when the TCRbeta library was constructed. One entry per CDR3 protein, called by TCRdb with MiXCR from the PCR reads. The sample lists about 350,000 distinct CDR3 sequences; roughly 17% were seen once. The specimen was PBMCs, mostly from graft donor cells, collected 360 days after TCRalphabeta/CD19-depleted stem cell transplant. These receptors were collected from a male patient between 2 and 15 years old who had a stem cell transplant for acute lymphoblastic leukemia, so the T cells may come from the graft donor.

This sequence joins TRBV7-2 and TRBJ2-1; D may match TRBD1 or TRBD2 (6 bases each). The CDR3 is 17 residues long. The V gene's germline CDR1 is SGHTA and CDR2 FQGNSA. V was pared by 2 bases and J by 2 bases, with 16 bases between. CDR3 sequence reads: CASSLWWGALTYNEQFF. As DNA, the CDR3 is TGTGCCAGCAGCTTATGGTGGGGGGCTTTGACCTACAATGAGCAGTTCTTC.

In this sample, this clonotype turned up a few times. This chain uses TRBV18 with TRBJ1-2; TRBD1 aligns across 8 bases. The germline CDR1 and CDR2 sequences are KGHSH and LQKENI. V lost 4 bases and J lost 3; bases outside the gene matches: 1. CDR3 length: 13 amino acids. The CDR3 coding sequence is TGTGCCAGCTCACAGGGACAGGACTATGGCTACACCTTC. The encoded protein is CASSQGQDYGYTF. The full variable domain, rest sourced from reference TRBV18 and TRBJ1-2, is NAGVMQNPRHLVRRRGQEARLRCSPMKGHSHVYWYRQLPEEGLKFMVYLQKENIIDESGMPKERFSAEFPKEGPSILRIQQVVRGDSAAYFCASSQGQDYGYTFGSGTRLTVV.

This clonotype was counted a few times. The rearrangement links TRBV19 to TRBJ2-1; 12 bases map to TRBD1. There are 14 residues in the CDR3. Germline CDR1 LNHDA, CDR2 SQIVND (reference sequence). The V gene end was trimmed by 7 bases and the J gene end by 8 bases; junction bases not matched to a gene: 6. CDR3 residues: CASKPGQGADEQFF. The CDR3 DNA is TGTGCCAGTAAGCCGGGACAGGGGGCGGATGAGCAGTTCTTC. The full variable domain, completed using reference TRBV19 and TRBJ2-1, is DGGITQSPKYLFRKEGQNVTLSCEQNLNHDAMYWYRQDPGQGLRLIYYSQIVNDFQKGDIAEGYSVSREKKESFPLTVTSAQKNPTAFYLCASKPGQGADEQFFGPGTRLTVL.

This clonotype showed up just a few times. CDR3 region: CAWGLAGYNEQFF. In DNA form, the CDR3 reads TGTGCCTGGGGACTAGCGGGGTACAATGAGCAGTTCTTC. The V and J genes are TRBV30 and TRBJ2-1; TRBD2 matches at 12 bases. This CDR3 region has 13 residues. V dropped 5 bases and J dropped 4; count of bases not matched to a gene: 0. Germline values: CDR1 GTSNPN, CDR2 SVGIG (reference sequence).

This sequence joins TRBV10-3 and TRBJ2-2; D not resolved. The CDR3 is 13 residues long. The germline V gene has CDR1 ENHRY and CDR2 SYGVKD. With 3 bases removed from V and 1 base from J, the gap between germline ends came to 3 bases. The CDR3 is CAISDRNTGELFF. The CDR3 DNA sequence: TGTGCCATCAGTGACAGGAACACCGGGGAGCTGTTTTTT.

This sequence joins TRBV4-1 and TRBJ2-7, with D possibly TRBD1 on 6 matching bases. V lost 0 bases, J lost 0 bases, and 18 bases lay in between. Germline CDR1 MGHRA, CDR2 YSYEKL. The CDR3 covers 18 residues. In DNA, the CDR3 is TGCGCCAGCAGCCAAGAATCGTTGGGCAGGGGTGTCTCCTACGAGCAGTACTTC. Its translation is CASSQESLGRGVSYEQYF.

This clonotype was detected ten times or more. The CDR3 protein is CASSRLETQYF. DNA for the CDR3: TGTGCCAGCAGCCGGCTGGAAACCCAGTACTTC. V gene TRBV6-2 or TRBV6-3 combines with J gene TRBJ2-7, with no clear D. The CDR3 sequence is 11 residues long. CDR1 is MNHEY, CDR2 SVGEGT, per germline. V shed 6 bases and J shed 10 bases, with 13 bases lying between them.

The rearrangement joins TRBV7-9 to TRBJ2-1; D remains ambiguous. The CDR3 runs 15 residues. V lost 1 base to trimming and J lost 4 bases, with 11 bases between them. Germline V gene sequence: CDR1 SEHNR, CDR2 FQNEAQ (reference sequence). This CDR3 is CASSLGSFPYNEQFF. The CDR3 nucleotides read TGTGCCAGCAGCTTAGGAAGCTTCCCATACAATGAGCAGTTCTTC.

This clonotype was detected ten times or more. The genes are TRBV18 and TRBJ1-1; no clear D. Germline V lookup: CDR1 KGHSH, CDR2 LQKENI. This CDR3 has 15 amino acids. The ends were cut back, 2 bases at V and 3 bases at J, with 13 bases in the middle. CDR3 bases: TGTGCCAGCTCACCATCCAACAGAGCCTACACTGAAGCTTTCTTT. It encodes CASSPSNRAYTEAFF.

Written as DNA, the CDR3 is TGTGCCAGCAGTTTCATGGGAGATACGCAGTATTTT. Translation gives CASSFMGDTQYF. The V call is TRBV28, the J call TRBJ2-3; D not certain. V gave up 3 bases and J gave up 5 bases, with 6 bases separating them. The CDR3 contains 12 residues. Germline loops: CDR1 MDHEN, CDR2 SYDVKM. Variable domain in full (rest from reference TRBV28 and TRBJ2-3): DVKVTQSSRYLVKRTGEKVFLECVQDMDHENMFWYRQDPGLGLRLIYFSYDVKMKEKGDIPEGYSVSREKKERFSLILESASTNQTSMYLCASSFMGDTQYFGPGTRLTVL.

The chain uses TRBV5-1 and TRBJ2-5, with D possibly called TRBD1 or TRBD2 (5 bases each). The CDR3 length is 14 residues. Germline CDR1 and CDR2: SGHRS and YFSETQ. V shed 4 bases and J shed 1 base, with 11 bases lying between them. The CDR3 loop is CASSLGRPQETQYF. The DNA of the CDR3 is TGCGCCAGCAGCCTGGGACGGCCCCAAGAGACCCAGTACTTC.

This clonotype was seen only a few times. The rearrangement links TRBV10-3 to TRBJ1-2; D remains unclear. The CDR3 extends over 16 amino acids. With 4 bases removed from V and 0 bases from J, the gap between germline ends came to 15 bases. From germline, CDR1 is ENHRY and CDR2 SYGVKD. The CDR3: CAISAIRVGANYGYTF. The CDR3 DNA follows: TGTGCCATCAGTGCGATTAGGGTTGGAGCTAACTATGGCTACACCTTC.

The rearrangement uses TRBV5-1 and TRBJ2-7, with 8 bases that match TRBD1. There are 12 residues in the CDR3. The germline V gene has CDR1 SGHRS and CDR2 YFSETQ. V lost 10 bases, J lost 3 bases, and 6 bases stayed unmatched. The CDR3, as DNA: TGCGCCGGACCCGGACAGGGCTACGAGCAGTACTTC. This codes for CAGPGQGYEQYF.

This clonotype was counted a few times. This chain uses TRBV10-3 with TRBJ2-3, with D perhaps being TRBD1 or TRBD2 (5 bases each). V lost 2 bases and J lost 7, with 19 bases in between. Germline V gene lookup returns CDR1 ENHRY and CDR2 SYGVKD. The CDR3 is 16 residues long. This chain's CDR3 is CAISESLARVLYTQYF. Written as DNA, the CDR3 is TGTGCCATCAGTGAGAGCCTAGCCAGGGTTTTGTATACGCAGTATTTT.

This clonotype was detected ten times or more. The chain couples TRBV7-6 to TRBJ2-3, with D possibly being TRBD2 (5 bases). Germline values: CDR1 SGHVS, CDR2 FNYEAQ. V was cut by 8 bases and J by 5 bases, with 11 bases left in between. This CDR3 region has 12 residues. DNA for the CDR3: TGTGCCAGCCAAGGAGGAGGAGATACGCAGTATTTT. Its protein is CASQGGGDTQYF.

The chain combines TRBV27 with TRBJ2-1, with 9 positions matching TRBD1. With V trimmed by 6 bases and J by 2 bases, 8 bases remained unmatched. The CDR3 extends over 16 amino acids. Germline CDR1 is MNHEY and CDR2 is SMNVEV (reference sequence). The CDR3 DNA follows: TGTGCCAGCAGCCCTTGGAGGGACAGGGCCTACAATGAGCAGTTCTTC. This encodes CASSPWRDRAYNEQFF.

This clonotype has more than one count but fewer than ten. The rearrangement joins TRBV28 to TRBJ2-5; 14 bases map to TRBD2. The CDR3 loop spans 18 amino acids. Trimming removed 5 bases from V and 1 base from J; junction bases left unmatched: 9. Germline-derived CDR1 and CDR2 are MDHEN and SYDVKM. Written as DNA, the CDR3 is TGTGCCAGCAGTCCTACAGGGGGACTAGCGGGGGTCCAAGAGACCCAGTACTTC. The encoded protein is CASSPTGGLAGVQETQYF.

In its sample, this clonotype was seen many times. The chain recombines TRBV20-1 with TRBJ1-4; 7 bases are shared with TRBD1. The CDR3 loop spans 14 amino acids. Looked up from germline, CDR1 is DFQATT and CDR2 is SNEGSKA (reference sequence). Trimming took 1 base from V and 5 from J; bases not matched to a gene: 4. Here the CDR3 reads CSARGDSFNEKLFF. The DNA for the CDR3 is TGCAGTGCTAGAGGGGACAGCTTCAATGAAAAACTGTTTTTT.

The V gene is TRBV6-5, the J gene TRBJ2-7, with a possible D match to TRBD1 (6 bases). The germline V and J ends were trimmed by 9 bases and 4 bases, with 13 bases remaining between them. Germline loops: CDR1 MNHEY, CDR2 SVGAGI. The CDR3 is 12 residues long. CDR3 DNA: TGTGCCAGTGGCTGGGGGCAATACGAGCAGTACTTC. Protein sequence: CASGWGQYEQYF.

The chain carries TRBV12-3 or TRBV12-4 and TRBJ2-1; 11 bases align to TRBD2. The CDR3 extends over 16 amino acids. The J segment lost 4 bases and the V segment lost 3 bases, leaving 5 bases of the junction unmatched. This CDR3 is CASSFGTSGPYNEQFF. The CDR3, as DNA: TGTGCCAGCAGTTTCGGGACTAGCGGCCCATACAATGAGCAGTTCTTC.

Regarding this clonotype: One end of the junction does not line up with germline, which may come from a read error. The rearrangement links TRBV7-2 to TRBJ2-1; 10 bases match TRBD2. CDR1 and CDR2 (germline): SGHTA, FQGNSA. The CDR3 extends over 15 amino acids. The CDR3 protein is CASSLGLANYNDQFF. CDR3 nucleotide sequence: TGTGCCAGCAGCTTGGGACTAGCGAACTACAATGATCAGTTCTTC.

This chain links TRBV7-2 with TRBJ2-7; the D gene could be TRBD1 or TRBD2 (5 bases each). CDR3 length: 17 residues. The germline CDR1 and CDR2 sequences are SGHTA and FQGNSA. The V end lost 2 bases, the J end lost 2 bases, and 19 bases lay between the germline ends. This CDR3 is CASSLRDHGKPPYEQYF. The CDR3 DNA reads TGTGCCAGCAGCTTACGGGACCACGGGAAGCCCCCCTACGAGCAGTACTTC. Variable domain in full (rest from reference TRBV7-2 and TRBJ2-7): GAGVSQSPSNKVTEKGKDVELRCDPISGHTALYWYRQSLGQGLEFLIYFQGNSAPDKSGLPSDRFSAERTGGSVSTLTIQRTQQEDSAVYLCASSLRDHGKPPYEQYFGPGTRLTVT.

The chain is built from TRBV18 and TRBJ2-2; D gene ambiguous. This CDR3 is 13 amino acids long. Trimming shortened V by 2 bases and J by 6 bases, and 7 bases separated the two germline ends. The germline gives CDR1 KGHSH, CDR2 LQKENI. The CDR3 sequence is CASSPSVAGELFF. The CDR3 coding sequence is TGTGCCAGCTCACCAAGCGTTGCCGGGGAGCTGTTTTTT.

This clonotype was observed at least ten times. V and J are TRBV12-3 or TRBV12-4 and TRBJ2-1; TRBD1 is a possible D gene (5 bases). The germline V and J ends were trimmed by 3 bases and 7 bases, with 19 bases remaining between them. The CDR3 loop spans 16 amino acids. CDR3 bases: TGTGCCAGCAGTTTTCGGGTCCTAACCCCAGGGAATGAGCAGTTCTTC. It encodes CASSFRVLTPGNEQFF.